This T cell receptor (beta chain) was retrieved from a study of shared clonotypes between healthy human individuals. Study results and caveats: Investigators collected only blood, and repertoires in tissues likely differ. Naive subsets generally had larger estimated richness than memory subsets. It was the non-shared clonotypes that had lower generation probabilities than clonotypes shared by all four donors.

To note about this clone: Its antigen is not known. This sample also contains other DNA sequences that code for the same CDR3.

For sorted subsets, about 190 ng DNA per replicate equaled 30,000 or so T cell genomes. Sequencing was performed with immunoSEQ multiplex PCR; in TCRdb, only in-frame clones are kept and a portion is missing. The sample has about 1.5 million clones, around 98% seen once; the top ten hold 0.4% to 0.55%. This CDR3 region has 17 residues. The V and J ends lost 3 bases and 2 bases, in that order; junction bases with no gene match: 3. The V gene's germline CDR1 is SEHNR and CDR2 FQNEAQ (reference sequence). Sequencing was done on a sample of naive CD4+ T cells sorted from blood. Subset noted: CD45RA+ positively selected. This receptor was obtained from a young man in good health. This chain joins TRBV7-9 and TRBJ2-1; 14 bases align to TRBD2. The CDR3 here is CASSFGTSGSTYNEQFF. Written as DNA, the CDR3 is TGTGCCAGCAGCTTTGGGACTAGCGGGAGTACCTACAATGAGCAGTTCTTC.